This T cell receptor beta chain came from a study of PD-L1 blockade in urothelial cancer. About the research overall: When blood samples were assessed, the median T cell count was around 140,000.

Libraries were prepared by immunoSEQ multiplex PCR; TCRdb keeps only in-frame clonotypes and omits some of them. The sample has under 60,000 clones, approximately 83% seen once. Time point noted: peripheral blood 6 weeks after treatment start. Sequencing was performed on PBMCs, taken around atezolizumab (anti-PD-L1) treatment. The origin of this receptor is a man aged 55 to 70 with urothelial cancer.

The CDR3 here is CASSLRTTEAKNIQYF. CDR3 nucleotide sequence: TGCGCCAGCAGCTTGCGCACAACAGAGGCCAAAAACATTCAGTACTTC. The rearrangement links TRBV5-1 to TRBJ2-4; D is unclear. Trimming took off 1 base at V and 1 base at J, with 12 bases between the two ends. The CDR3 consists of 16 residues. CDR1 SGHRS and CDR2 YFSETQ come from the germline V gene.